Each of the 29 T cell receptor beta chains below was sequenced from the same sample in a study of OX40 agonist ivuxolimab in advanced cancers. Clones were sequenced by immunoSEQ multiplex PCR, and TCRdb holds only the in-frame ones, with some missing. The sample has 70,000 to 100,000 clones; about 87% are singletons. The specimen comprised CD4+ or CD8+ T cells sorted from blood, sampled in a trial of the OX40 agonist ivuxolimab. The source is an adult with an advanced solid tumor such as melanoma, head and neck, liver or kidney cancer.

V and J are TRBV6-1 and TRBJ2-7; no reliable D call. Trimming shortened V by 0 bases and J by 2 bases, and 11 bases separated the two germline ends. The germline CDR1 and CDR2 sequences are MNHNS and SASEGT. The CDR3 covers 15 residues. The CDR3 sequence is CASSEARDSPYEQYF. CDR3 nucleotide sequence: TGTGCCAGCAGTGAAGCGCGAGACTCCCCCTACGAGCAGTACTTC.

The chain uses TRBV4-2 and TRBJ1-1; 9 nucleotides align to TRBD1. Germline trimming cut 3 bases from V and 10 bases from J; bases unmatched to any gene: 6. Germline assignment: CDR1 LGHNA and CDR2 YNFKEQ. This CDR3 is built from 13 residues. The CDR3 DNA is TGTGCCAGCAGCCAGCAGGGACAGGGTAGAGCTTTCTTT. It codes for CASSQQGQGRAFF.

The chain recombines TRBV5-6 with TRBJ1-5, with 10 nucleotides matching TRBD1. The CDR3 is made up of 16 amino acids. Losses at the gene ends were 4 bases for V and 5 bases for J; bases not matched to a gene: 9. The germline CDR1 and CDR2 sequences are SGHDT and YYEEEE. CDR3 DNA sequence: TGTGCCAGCAGCCCCCGGACAGGGGGACTCGATCAGCCCCAGCATTTT. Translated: CASSPRTGGLDQPQHF.

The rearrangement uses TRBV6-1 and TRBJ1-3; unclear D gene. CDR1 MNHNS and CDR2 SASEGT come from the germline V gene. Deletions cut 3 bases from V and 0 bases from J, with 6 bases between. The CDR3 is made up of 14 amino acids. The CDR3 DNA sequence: TGTGCCAGCAGTGACATCCTCTCTGGAAACACCATATATTTT. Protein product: CASSDILSGNTIYF.

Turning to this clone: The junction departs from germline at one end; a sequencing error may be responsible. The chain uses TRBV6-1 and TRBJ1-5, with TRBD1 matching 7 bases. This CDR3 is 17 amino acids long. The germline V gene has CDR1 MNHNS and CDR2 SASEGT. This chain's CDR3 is CAISAGDSIYSNQPQHF. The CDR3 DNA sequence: TGTGCCATCAGTGCAGGGGACAGTATCTACAGCAATCAGCCCCAGCATTTT.

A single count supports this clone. The CDR3 DNA reads as TGTGCCAGCACTAAGTTGACCGGGACAGGGGGGATACTAGCCAAAAACATTCAGTACTTC. This sequence encodes CASTKLTGTGGILAKNIQYF. The gene calls are TRBV27 and TRBJ2-4, with TRBD1 matching over 11 bases. The germline gives CDR1 MNHEY, CDR2 SMNVEV (reference sequence). The CDR3 has 20 amino acids. After removal of 7 bases from V and 0 bases from J, the junction contained 17 bases not matched to a gene.

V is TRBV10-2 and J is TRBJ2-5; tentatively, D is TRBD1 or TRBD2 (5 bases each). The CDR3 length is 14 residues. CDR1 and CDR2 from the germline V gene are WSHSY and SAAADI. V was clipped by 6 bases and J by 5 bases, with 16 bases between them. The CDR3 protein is CASRAVTAHETQYF. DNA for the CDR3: TGCGCCAGCAGAGCGGTGACAGCGCACGAGACCCAGTACTTC.

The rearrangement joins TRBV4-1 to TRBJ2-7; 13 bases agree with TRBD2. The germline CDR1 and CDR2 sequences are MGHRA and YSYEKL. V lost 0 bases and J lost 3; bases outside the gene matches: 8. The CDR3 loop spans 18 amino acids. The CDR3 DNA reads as TGCGCCAGCAGCCAAGAAGTACTAGCGGGAGGGGGTCACTACGAGCAGTACTTC. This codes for CASSQEVLAGGGHYEQYF.

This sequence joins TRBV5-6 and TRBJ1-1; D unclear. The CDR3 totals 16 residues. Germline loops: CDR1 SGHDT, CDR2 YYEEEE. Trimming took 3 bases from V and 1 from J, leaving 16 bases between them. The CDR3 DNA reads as TGTGCCAGCAGCTCAGAATACGCCCCGGCGAACACTGAAGCTTTCTTT. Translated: CASSSEYAPANTEAFF.

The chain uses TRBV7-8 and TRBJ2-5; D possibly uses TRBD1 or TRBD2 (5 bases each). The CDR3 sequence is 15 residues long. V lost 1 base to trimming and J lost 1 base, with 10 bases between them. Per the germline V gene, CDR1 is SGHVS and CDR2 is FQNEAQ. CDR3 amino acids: CASSLVGTVQETQYF. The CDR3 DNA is TGTGCCAGCAGCTTAGTGGGGACCGTCCAAGAGACCCAGTACTTC.

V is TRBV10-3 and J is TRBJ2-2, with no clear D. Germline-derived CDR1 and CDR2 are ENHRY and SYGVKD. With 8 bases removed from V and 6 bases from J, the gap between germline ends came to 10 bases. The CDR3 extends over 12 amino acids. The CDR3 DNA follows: TGTGCCATCTGCCAGGTCCCCGGGGAGCTGTTTTTT. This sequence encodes CAICQVPGELFF.

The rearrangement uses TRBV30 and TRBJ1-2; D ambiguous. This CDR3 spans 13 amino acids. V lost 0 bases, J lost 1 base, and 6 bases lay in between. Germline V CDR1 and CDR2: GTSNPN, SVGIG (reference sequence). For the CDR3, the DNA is TGTGCCTGGAGTGTACAGCATAACTATGGCTACACCTTC. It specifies CAWSVQHNYGYTF.

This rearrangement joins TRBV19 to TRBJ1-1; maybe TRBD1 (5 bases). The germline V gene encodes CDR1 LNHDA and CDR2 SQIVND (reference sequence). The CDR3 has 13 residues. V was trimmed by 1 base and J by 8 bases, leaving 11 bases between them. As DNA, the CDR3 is TGTGCCAGTAGTATAGGGAGGGGAGACGAAGCTTTCTTT. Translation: CASSIGRGDEAFF. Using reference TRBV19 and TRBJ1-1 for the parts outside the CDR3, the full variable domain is DGGITQSPKYLFRKEGQNVTLSCEQNLNHDAMYWYRQDPGQGLRLIYYSQIVNDFQKGDIAEGYSVSREKKESFPLTVTSAQKNPTAFYLCASSIGRGDEAFFGQGTRLTVV.

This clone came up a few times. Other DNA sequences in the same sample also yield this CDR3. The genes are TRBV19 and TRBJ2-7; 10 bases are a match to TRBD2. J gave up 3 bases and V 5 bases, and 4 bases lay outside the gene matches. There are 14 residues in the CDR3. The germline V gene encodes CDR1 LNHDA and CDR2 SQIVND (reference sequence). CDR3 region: CASSSSGSDYEQYF. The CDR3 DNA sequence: TGTGCCAGTAGTTCTAGCGGGAGTGACTACGAGCAGTACTTC. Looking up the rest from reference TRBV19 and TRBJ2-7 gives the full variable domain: DGGITQSPKYLFRKEGQNVTLSCEQNLNHDAMYWYRQDPGQGLRLIYYSQIVNDFQKGDIAEGYSVSREKKESFPLTVTSAQKNPTAFYLCASSSSGSDYEQYFGPGTRLTVT.

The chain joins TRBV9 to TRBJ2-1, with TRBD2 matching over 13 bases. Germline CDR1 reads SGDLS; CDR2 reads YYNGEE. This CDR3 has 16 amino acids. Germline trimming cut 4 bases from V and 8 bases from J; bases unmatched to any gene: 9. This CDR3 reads CASSSPGTSGTHEQFF. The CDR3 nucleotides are TGTGCCAGCAGCTCCCCCGGGACTAGCGGGACCCATGAGCAGTTCTTC.

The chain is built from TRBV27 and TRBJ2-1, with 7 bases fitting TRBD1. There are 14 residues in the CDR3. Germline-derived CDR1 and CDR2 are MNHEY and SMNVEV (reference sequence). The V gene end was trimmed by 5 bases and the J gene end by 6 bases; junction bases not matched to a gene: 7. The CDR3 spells CASSHLDRSNEQFF. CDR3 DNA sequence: TGTGCCAGCAGTCACTTGGACAGGAGCAATGAGCAGTTCTTC.

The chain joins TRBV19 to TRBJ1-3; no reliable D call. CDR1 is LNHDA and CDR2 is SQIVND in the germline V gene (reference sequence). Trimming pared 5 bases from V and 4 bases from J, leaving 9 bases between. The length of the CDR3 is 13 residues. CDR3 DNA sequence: TGTGCCAGTAGTCCGGACGTAGGAAACACCATATATTTT. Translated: CASSPDVGNTIYF.

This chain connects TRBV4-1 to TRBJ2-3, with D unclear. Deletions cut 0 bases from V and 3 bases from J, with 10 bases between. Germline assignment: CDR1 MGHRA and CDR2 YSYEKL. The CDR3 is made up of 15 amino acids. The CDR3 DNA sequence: TGCGCCAGCAGCCAAGATGCCTTTAGAACAGATACGCAGTATTTT. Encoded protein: CASSQDAFRTDTQYF.

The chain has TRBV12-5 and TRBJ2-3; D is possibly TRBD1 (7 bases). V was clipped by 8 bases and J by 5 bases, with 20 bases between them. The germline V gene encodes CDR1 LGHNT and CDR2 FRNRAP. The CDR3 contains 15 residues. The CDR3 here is CASPGGGAGLDTQYF. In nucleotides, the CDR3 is TGTGCTAGTCCCGGAGGGGGCGCAGGTTTAGATACGCAGTATTTT.

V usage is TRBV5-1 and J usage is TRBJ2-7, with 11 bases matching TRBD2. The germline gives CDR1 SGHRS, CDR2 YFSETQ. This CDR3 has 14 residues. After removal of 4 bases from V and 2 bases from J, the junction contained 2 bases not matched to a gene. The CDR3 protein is CASSGTSGTYEQYF. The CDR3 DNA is TGCGCCAGCAGCGGGACTAGCGGAACCTACGAGCAGTACTTC.

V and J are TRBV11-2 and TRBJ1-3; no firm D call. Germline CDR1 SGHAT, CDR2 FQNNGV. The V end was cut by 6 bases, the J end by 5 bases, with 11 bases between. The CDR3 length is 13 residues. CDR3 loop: CASRGSGRNTIYF. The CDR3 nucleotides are TGTGCCAGCAGGGGCAGTGGTAGAAACACCATATATTTT.

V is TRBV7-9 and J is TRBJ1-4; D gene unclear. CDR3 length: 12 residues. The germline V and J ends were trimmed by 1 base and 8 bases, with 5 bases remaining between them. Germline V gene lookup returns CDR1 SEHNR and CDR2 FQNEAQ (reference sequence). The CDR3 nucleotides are TGTGCCAGCAGCTTAGGTTCCGAAAAACTGTTTTTT. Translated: CASSLGSEKLFF.

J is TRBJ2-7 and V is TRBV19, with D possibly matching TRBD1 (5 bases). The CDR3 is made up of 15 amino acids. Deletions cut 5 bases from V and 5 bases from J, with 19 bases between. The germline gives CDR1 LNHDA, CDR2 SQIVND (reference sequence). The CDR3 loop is CASSPPDRVLHEQYF. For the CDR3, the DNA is TGTGCCAGTAGTCCCCCAGACAGAGTACTACACGAGCAGTACTTC.

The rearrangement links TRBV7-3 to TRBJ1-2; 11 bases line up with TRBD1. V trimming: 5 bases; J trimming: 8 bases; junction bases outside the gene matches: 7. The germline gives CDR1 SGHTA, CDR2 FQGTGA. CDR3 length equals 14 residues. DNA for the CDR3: TGTGCCAGCAGCCCCGGACAGGGGGCTTGGGGCTACACCTTC. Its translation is CASSPGQGAWGYTF.

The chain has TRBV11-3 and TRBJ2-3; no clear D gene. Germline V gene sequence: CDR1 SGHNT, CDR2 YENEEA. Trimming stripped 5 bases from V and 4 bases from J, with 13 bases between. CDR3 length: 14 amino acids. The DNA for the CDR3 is TGTGCCAGCAGCCTCCACCCGGACCCAGATACGCAGTATTTT. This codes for CASSLHPDPDTQYF.

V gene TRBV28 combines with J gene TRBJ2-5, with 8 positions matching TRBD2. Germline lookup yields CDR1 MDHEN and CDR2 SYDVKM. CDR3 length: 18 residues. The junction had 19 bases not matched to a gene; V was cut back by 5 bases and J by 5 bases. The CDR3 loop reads CASSGTWGLAGGGETQYF. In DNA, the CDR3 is TGTGCCAGCAGTGGCACCTGGGGGCTGGCGGGAGGCGGTGAGACCCAGTACTTC. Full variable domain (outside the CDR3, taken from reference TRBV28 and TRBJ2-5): DVKVTQSSRYLVKRTGEKVFLECVQDMDHENMFWYRQDPGLGLRLIYFSYDVKMKEKGDIPEGYSVSREKKERFSLILESASTNQTSMYLCASSGTWGLAGGGETQYFGPGTRLLVL.

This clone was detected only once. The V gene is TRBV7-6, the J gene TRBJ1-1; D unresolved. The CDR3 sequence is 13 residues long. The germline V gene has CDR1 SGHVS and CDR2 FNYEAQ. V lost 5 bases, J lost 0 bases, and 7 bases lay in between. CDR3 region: CASSLTLNTEAFF. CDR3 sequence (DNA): TGTGCCAGCAGCCTGACCTTGAACACTGAAGCTTTCTTT.

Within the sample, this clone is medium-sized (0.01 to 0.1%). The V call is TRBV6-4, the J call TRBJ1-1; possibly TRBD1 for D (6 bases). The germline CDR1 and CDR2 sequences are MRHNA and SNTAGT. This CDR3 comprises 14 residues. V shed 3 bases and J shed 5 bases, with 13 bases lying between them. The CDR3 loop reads CASSERGGETEAFF. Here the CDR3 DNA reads TGTGCCAGCAGTGAGCGAGGGGGTGAAACTGAAGCTTTCTTT.

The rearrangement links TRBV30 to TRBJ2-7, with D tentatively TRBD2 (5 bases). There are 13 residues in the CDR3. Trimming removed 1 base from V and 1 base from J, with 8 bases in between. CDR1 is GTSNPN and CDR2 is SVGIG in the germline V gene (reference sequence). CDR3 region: CAWSAGISYEQYF. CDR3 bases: TGTGCCTGGAGTGCCGGGATTTCCTACGAGCAGTACTTC.